This record covers a single T cell receptor (beta chain). The sample belongs to a study of blood T cell repertoires in COVID-19. The trim removed 4 bases at V and 3 bases at J, leaving 3 bases unmatched. The CDR3 is 15 residues long. Germline-derived CDR1 and CDR2 are MNHEY and SVGEGT. Authors' processing steps: Reference gene primer amplification gave nucleated cell count estimates. Clones were sequenced by immunoSEQ multiplex PCR, and TCRdb holds only the in-frame ones, with some missing. Clone size and the V and J calls come from that table; the DNA yielded D and trimming. The data contain under 2,500 clones, about nine tenths of them singletons.

This receptor was obtained from a man between 65 and 85 years old with active COVID-19. Material: peripheral blood. The chain recombines TRBV6-2 or TRBV6-3 with TRBJ2-7; 13 bases fit TRBD2. The CDR3 nucleotides are TGTGCCAGCAGTTGGACTAGCGGGAGCGTCTACGAGCAGTACTTC. Its protein is CASSWTSGSVYEQYF.